The rows below give T cell receptor beta chains drawn from one sample of a study of blood T cell repertoires in COVID-19. TCRdb's copy holds only in-frame clones and misses some; the assay was immunoSEQ multiplex PCR. The sample shows under 250,000 clones, over 75% of them seen only once. The sequenced sample consisted of PBMCs or T cells enriched from blood (not recorded which). The receptor source for this set is a woman aged 45 to 65 with acute COVID-19. Each CDR3 is given with its conserved first and last residue. The D gene is left open where the match is weak. Expanded clones are given a class, and other clones once, few, many or no size at all.

CDR3	DNA	J	V	size	D
CSVEKRGNTIYF	TGCAGCGTTGAGAAGAGGGGAAACACCATATATTTT	TRBJ1-3	TRBV29-1	NA	NA
CASSQGPEIRAQYF	TGTGCCAGCAGCCAAGGACCCGAAATCAGGGCCCAGTACTTC	TRBJ2-5	TRBV3-1/TRBV3-2	NA	NA
CASSVGDINEKLFF	TGTGCCAGCAGTGTCGGGGATATTAATGAAAAACTGTTTTTT	TRBJ1-4	TRBV6-4	NA	NA
CASSQGVAGNQPQHF	TGTGCCAGCAGTCAGGGGGTTGCCGGCAATCAGCCCCAGCATTTT	TRBJ1-5	TRBV2	NA	TRBD1
CASSLGQSNQPQHF	TGTGCCAGCAGCTTGGGACAGAGTAATCAGCCCCAGCATTTT	TRBJ1-5	TRBV7-9	NA	TRBD1
CASSLNHAGEAFF	TGTGCCAGCAGCTTAAATCATGCGGGTGAAGCTTTCTTT	TRBJ1-1	TRBV7-9	NA	NA
CASSLGGQGNEQYF	TGCGCCAGCAGCTTGGGGGGACAGGGGAACGAGCAGTACTTC	TRBJ2-7	TRBV5-1	NA	TRBD1
CASSSGTVRNQPQHF	TGTGCCAGCAGCTCGGGGACAGTTCGCAATCAGCCCCAGCATTTT	TRBJ1-5	TRBV7-2	NA	TRBD1
CASSQDPGTSGGGDTQYF	TGTGCCAGCAGCCAAGACCCCGGGACTAGCGGGGGGGGAGATACGCAGTATTTT	TRBJ2-3	TRBV3-1/TRBV3-2	few	TRBD2
CAWAQRDQPQHF	TGTGCCTGGGCCCAGAGGGATCAGCCCCAGCATTTT	TRBJ1-5	TRBV30	NA	NA
CASSPRDRGYEQYF	TGTGCCAGCAGCCCGCGGGACCGGGGATACGAGCAGTACTTC	TRBJ2-7	TRBV7-9	NA	NA
CASSQGQMDGYGYTF	TGTGCCAGCAGCCAAGGACAGATGGATGGCTATGGCTACACCTTC	TRBJ1-2	TRBV4-2	NA	NA
CASSPGQIVGYTF	TGTGCCAGCAGCCCGGGACAGATCGTAGGCTACACCTTC	TRBJ1-2	TRBV4-2	NA	TRBD1
CASSLSRGPGNTIYF	TGTGCCAGCAGCTTATCGCGGGGGCCTGGAAACACCATATATTTT	TRBJ1-3	TRBV7-3	NA	NA
CASSRGTSLPGELFF	TGTGCCAGCAGCCGAGGGACTAGCCTCCCCGGGGAGCTGTTTTTT	TRBJ2-2	TRBV7-8	once	TRBD2
CASSTGLLNTEAFF	TGCGCCAGCAGCACGGGACTCCTGAACACTGAAGCTTTCTTT	TRBJ1-1	TRBV5-1	NA	NA
CASSQRGGRTNTEAFF	TGTGCCAGCAGCCAAAGGGGAGGACGTACGAACACTGAAGCTTTCTTT	TRBJ1-1	TRBV4-2	NA	NA
CSASQQDNEQFF	TGCAGTGCTAGTCAACAGGATAATGAGCAGTTCTTC	TRBJ2-1	TRBV20-1	NA	NA
CASSSSYSNQPQHF	TGTGCCAGCAGTTCCTCGTATAGCAATCAGCCCCAGCATTTT	TRBJ1-5	TRBV27	NA	NA
CASSFGTTGSYGYTF	TGTGCCAGCAGTTTCGGGACGACCGGGAGCTATGGCTACACCTTC	TRBJ1-2	TRBV6-5	NA	NA
CASSETRHSYGYTF	TGTGCCAGCAGTGAAACCAGACATAGCTATGGCTACACCTTC	TRBJ1-2	TRBV6-1	NA	NA
CASRDSLYGYTF	TGTGCCAGTAGGGACAGCCTTTATGGCTACACCTTC	TRBJ1-2	TRBV19	few	NA
CASSQRRDTEAFF	TGTGCCAGTAGTCAAAGACGGGACACTGAAGCTTTCTTT	TRBJ1-1	TRBV19	NA	NA
CASSFRTGQFF	TGTGCCAGCAGTTTCAGAACGGGGCAGTTCTTC	TRBJ2-1	TRBV28	NA	NA
CASRKGQSNTEAFF	TGTGCCAGTAGAAAGGGACAGTCGAACACTGAAGCTTTCTTT	TRBJ1-1	TRBV19	NA	TRBD1
CAWSVYSINEKLFF	TGTGCCTGGAGTGTATACAGTATCAATGAAAAACTGTTTTTT	TRBJ1-4	TRBV30	NA	NA
CAITRGGVGTDTQYF	TGTGCCATCACCCGCGGGGGGGTAGGAACAGATACGCAGTATTTT	TRBJ2-3	TRBV10-3	NA	TRBD2
CASNWRGTDTQYF	TGTGCCAGCAATTGGAGGGGCACAGATACGCAGTATTTT	TRBJ2-3	TRBV6-6	NA	NA